The clone carrying this T cell receptor (beta chain) was observed many times. Antigen: not known. TCR cDNA molecules were tagged individually, and each one carried a unique molecular identifier. TCRdb re-derived calls from the 5' RACE reads in MiXCR, one entry per CDR3 protein. The sample lists 35,000 to 55,000 distinct CDR3 sequences; roughly 15% were seen once. The record originates from a study of spatial heterogeneity in lung cancer. Study-level information: The average appearance count of each unique TCR and UMI combination in raw reads was more than 8.5.

The CDR3 length is 13 residues. Germline CDR1 reads DFQATT; CDR2 reads SNEGSKA (reference sequence). V was trimmed by 1 base and J by 9 bases, leaving 13 bases between them. Findings and limits, study-wide: Tumor TCRs that were ubiquitous and expanded showed up in blood more at resection than follow-up.

Regarding time point: sample taken at primary tumor resection. Tumor, nontumor lung or frozen PBMC supplied whole RNA that was sequenced unsorted. Samples came from about 72 TRACERx patients with untreated early-stage lung cancer. This rearrangement joins TRBV20-1 to TRBJ2-1, with D perhaps matching TRBD2 (6 bases). This sequence originates from a male donor with early-stage non-small cell lung cancer. This specimen was PBMCs, taken at surgery. The CDR3, as DNA: TGCAGTGCTAGAGGACAACTAGCTAGTGAGCAGTTCTTC. It codes for CSARGQLASEQFF.